The rows below give T cell receptor beta chains drawn from one sample of a study of blood T cell repertoires in COVID-19. Measured with immunoSEQ multiplex PCR; TCRdb has only the in-frame clones, and not every one. The sample carries around 130,000 clones, roughly 86% recorded once. The sequencing input was peripheral blood. The receptors stem from a human donor in a cohort sampled during active COVID-19. CDR3s include the opening cysteine and the closing phenylalanine or tryptophan. Each record gives: J gene, V gene, D gene, clone size, CDR3 DNA, CDR3 protein. A D gene is named only where the DNA matches it firmly. Expanded clones get a size class; other rows say once, few or many, or leave the size out.

J: TRBJ2-7
V: TRBV4-1
D: TRBD2
size: NA
DNA: TGCGCCAGCAGCCAAGTTTCGAGCGGGGGCACCTCCTACGAGCAGTACTTC
CDR3: CASSQVSSGGTSYEQYF

J: TRBJ2-3
V: TRBV10-3
D: TRBD1
size: NA
DNA: TGTGCCATCAGTGAGGGACAGGAGAGCACAGATACGCAGTATTTT
CDR3: CAISEGQESTDTQYF

J: TRBJ2-5
V: TRBV29-1
D: TRBD2
size: NA
DNA: TGCAGCGTCACGACTAGCGGGGGCCCATCCCAGTACTTC
CDR3: CSVTTSGGPSQYF

J: TRBJ1-3
V: TRBV7-6
D: NA
size: once
DNA: TGTGCCAGCAGCTTAGGGACAGCCTCTGGAAACACCATATATTTT
CDR3: CASSLGTASGNTIYF

J: TRBJ1-2
V: TRBV30
D: TRBD1
size: NA
DNA: TGTGCCGTACAGGGGCTACCGGGTGGCTACACCTTC
CDR3: CAVQGLPGGYTF

J: TRBJ1-5
V: TRBV28
D: NA
size: NA
DNA: TGTGCCAGCAGCTTATTGCTAACATCCCAGGGGTCAGATAGCAATCAGCCCCAGCATTTT
CDR3: CASSLLLTSQGSDSNQPQHF

J: TRBJ1-6
V: TRBV27
D: TRBD1
size: NA
DNA: TGTGCCAGCAGTCAAACAGGGGGTCCGGCCAATTCACCCCTCCACTTT
CDR3: CASSQTGGPANSPLHF

J: TRBJ1-2
V: TRBV3-1/TRBV3-2
D: NA
size: NA
DNA: TGTGCCAGCAGCCCCGCCCCGACAGTTTTCTATGGCTACACCTTC
CDR3: CASSPAPTVFYGYTF

J: TRBJ2-7
V: TRBV12-3/TRBV12-4
D: NA
size: few
DNA: TGTGCCAGCAGTTTCGGCTACGAGCAGTACTTC
CDR3: CASSFGYEQYF

J: TRBJ1-1
V: TRBV19
D: NA
size: NA
DNA: TGTGCCAGTACTGCGACAGACCGGGGGGGGACTGAAGCTTTCTTT
CDR3: CASTATDRGGTEAFF

J: TRBJ1-5
V: TRBV5-4
D: TRBD1
size: NA
DNA: TGTGCCAGCAGCCTACAGGGGGGGAATCAGCCCCAGCATTTT
CDR3: CASSLQGGNQPQHF

J: TRBJ1-2
V: TRBV5-1
D: TRBD1
size: NA
DNA: TGCGCCAGCAGCCCCACCCTGGGACAGATCTATGGCTACACCTTC
CDR3: CASSPTLGQIYGYTF

J: TRBJ1-4
V: TRBV9
D: TRBD1
size: NA
DNA: TGTGCCAGCAGCGCGTTCTCCGGGACAGGGAATGAAAAACTGTTTTTT
CDR3: CASSAFSGTGNEKLFF

J: TRBJ2-3
V: TRBV4-2
D: NA
size: NA
DNA: TGTGCCAGCAGCCAAGGAATCCGCCAGAGCACAGATACGCAGTATTTT
CDR3: CASSQGIRQSTDTQYF